This section outlines one TCR beta chain sequence together with its context. Its antigen is currently unknown. Libraries were UMI-labeled 5' RACE TRB cDNA. TCRdb reprocessed the 5' RACE reads; each CDR3 protein has one entry and no DNA is given. The repertoire table contains over 150,000 distinct CDR3 sequences. These data belong to a study of CXCR3-negative and CXCR3-positive naive CD8 T cells. Whole-study context: Sequencing yielded around 130 million TRB reads, roughly 1.5 +/- 0.3 million per library.

This CDR3 contains 14 residues. Germline V CDR1 and CDR2: ENHRY, SYGVKD. Sorting was done in triplicate for each CD8+ T cell subset (roughly 320,000 cells each). The authors gated naive CD8+ T cells as CD45RO-CCR7+CD27+CD95-. General observations from the study: Against CXCR3-negative naive cells, CXCR3-positive naive cells showed more hydrophobic TRB CDR3s. Memory CD8+ cells showed much lower diversity, while both naive subsets were comparably high.

The specimen sequenced was naive CXCR3+ CD8+ T cells from blood. Documented subset: CD45RO-CCR7+CD27+CD95- naive CD8+ T cells expressing CXCR3 (TNR3+). The chain links TRBV10-3 to TRBJ2-1; the D gene TCRdb calls, TRBD1, cannot be checked with no DNA. The clonotype was recovered from a human donor in good health. Some clones in this sample may be carry-over from other donors' samples. CDR3 amino acids: CAISEGVVFNEQFF.